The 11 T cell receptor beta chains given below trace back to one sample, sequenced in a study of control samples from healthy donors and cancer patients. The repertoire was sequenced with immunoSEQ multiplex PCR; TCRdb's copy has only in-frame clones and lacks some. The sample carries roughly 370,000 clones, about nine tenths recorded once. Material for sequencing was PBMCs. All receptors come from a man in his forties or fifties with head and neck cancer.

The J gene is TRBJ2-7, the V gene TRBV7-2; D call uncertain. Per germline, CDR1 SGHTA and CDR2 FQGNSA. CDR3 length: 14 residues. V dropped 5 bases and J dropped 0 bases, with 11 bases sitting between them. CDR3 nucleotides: TGTGCCAGCAGCCCGGGCTCCCCCTCCTACGAGCAGTACTTC. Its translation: CASSPGSPSYEQYF.

The chain's CDR3 is CASPNVGTGGRNTGELFF. Written as DNA, the CDR3 is TGTGCCAGCCCCAACGTCGGGACAGGGGGCCGGAACACCGGGGAGCTGTTTTTT. This sequence joins TRBV18 and TRBJ2-2; 12 bases fit TRBD1. V shed 8 bases, J shed 1 base, and the junction held 11 bases outside the gene matches. The CDR3 consists of 18 residues. The V gene's germline CDR1 is KGHSH and CDR2 LQKENI.

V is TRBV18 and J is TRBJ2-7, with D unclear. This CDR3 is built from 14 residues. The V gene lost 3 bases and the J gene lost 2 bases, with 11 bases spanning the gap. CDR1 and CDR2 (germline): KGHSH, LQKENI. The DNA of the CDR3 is TGTGCCAGCTCACCGGTGGGTCAGACCTACGAGCAGTACTTC. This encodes CASSPVGQTYEQYF.

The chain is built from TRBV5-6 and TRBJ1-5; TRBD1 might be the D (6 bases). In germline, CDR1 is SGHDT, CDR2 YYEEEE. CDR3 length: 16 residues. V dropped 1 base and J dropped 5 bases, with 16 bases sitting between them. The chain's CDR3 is CASSLSGGRFDQPQHF. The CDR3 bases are TGTGCCAGCAGCTTGTCGGGGGGGCGGTTTGATCAGCCCCAGCATTTT.

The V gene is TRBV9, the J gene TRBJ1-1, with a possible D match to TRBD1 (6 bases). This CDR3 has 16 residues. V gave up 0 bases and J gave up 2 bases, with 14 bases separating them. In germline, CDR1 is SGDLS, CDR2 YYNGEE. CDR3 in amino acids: CASSVGRDIGNTEAFF. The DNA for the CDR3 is TGTGCCAGCAGCGTAGGTCGGGACATAGGCAACACTGAAGCTTTCTTT.

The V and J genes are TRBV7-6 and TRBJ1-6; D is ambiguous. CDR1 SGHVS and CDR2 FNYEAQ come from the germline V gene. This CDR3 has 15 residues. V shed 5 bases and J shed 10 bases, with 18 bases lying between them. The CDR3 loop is CASSPLMGDGSPLHF. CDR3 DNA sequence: TGTGCCAGCAGCCCACTTATGGGAGATGGGTCACCCCTCCACTTT.

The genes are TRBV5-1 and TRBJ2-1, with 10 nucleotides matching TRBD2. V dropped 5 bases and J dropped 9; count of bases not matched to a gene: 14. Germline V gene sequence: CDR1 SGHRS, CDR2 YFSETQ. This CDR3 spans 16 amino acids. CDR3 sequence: CASSGLEAGGPVEQFF. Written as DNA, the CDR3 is TGCGCCAGCAGTGGGTTGGAAGCGGGAGGGCCCGTTGAGCAGTTCTTC. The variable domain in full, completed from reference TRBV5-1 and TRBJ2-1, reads KAGVTQTPRYLIKTRGQQVTLSCSPISGHRSVSWYQQTPGQGLQFLFEYFSETQRNKGNFPGRFSGRQFSNSRSEMNVSTLELGDSALYLCASSGLEAGGPVEQFFGPGTRLTVL.

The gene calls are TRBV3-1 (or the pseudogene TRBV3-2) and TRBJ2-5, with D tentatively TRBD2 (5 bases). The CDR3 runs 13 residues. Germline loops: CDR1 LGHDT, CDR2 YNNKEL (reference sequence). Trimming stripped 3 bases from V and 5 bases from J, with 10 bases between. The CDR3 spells CASSQGVGETQYF. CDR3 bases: TGTGCCAGCAGCCAGGGAGTTGGGGAGACCCAGTACTTC.

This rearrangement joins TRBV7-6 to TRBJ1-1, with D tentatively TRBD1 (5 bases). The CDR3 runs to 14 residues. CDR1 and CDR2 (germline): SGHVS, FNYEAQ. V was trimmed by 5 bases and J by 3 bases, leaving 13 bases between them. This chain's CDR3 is CASSPGLSDTEAFF. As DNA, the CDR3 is TGTGCCAGCAGCCCAGGGCTCTCTGACACTGAAGCTTTCTTT.

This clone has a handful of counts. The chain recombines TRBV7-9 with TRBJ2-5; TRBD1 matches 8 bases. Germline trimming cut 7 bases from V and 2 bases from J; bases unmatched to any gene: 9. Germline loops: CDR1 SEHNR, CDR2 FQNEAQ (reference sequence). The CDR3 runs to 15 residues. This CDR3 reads CASILGQGWQETQYF. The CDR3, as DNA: TGTGCCAGCATCCTAGGACAGGGATGGCAAGAGACCCAGTACTTC.

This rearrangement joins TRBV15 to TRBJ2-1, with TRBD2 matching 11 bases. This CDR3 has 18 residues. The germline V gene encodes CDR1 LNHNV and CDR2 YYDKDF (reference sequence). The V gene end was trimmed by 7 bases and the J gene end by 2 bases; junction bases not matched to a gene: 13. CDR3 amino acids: CATNLRDSGRGAYNEQFF. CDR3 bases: TGTGCCACCAACTTGCGTGATAGCGGGAGGGGAGCCTACAATGAGCAGTTCTTC.